This passage covers 14 T cell receptor beta chains from one sample sequenced in a study of patients and donors after allogeneic stem cell transplantation. TCRdb redid the calling of the RT-PCR reads with MiXCR, one entry per CDR3 protein. The sample carries about 87,000 distinct CDR3 sequences, approximately 5.2% recorded once. Sequenced sample: blood, either unsorted or a sorted T cell fraction (not recorded which). Every receptor here comes from a human donor who was either an allogeneic HSCT recipient or a stem cell or donor lymphocyte infusion donor (not recorded which). It is not recorded whose cells these are; they may come from a transplant donor.

This clonotype has more than one count but fewer than ten. DNA of the CDR3: TGTGCCAGCGGAGCCTCGGGAGGCGGAACCGGGGAGCTGTTTTTT. It translates to CASGASGGGTGELFF. The rearrangement joins TRBV6-2 or TRBV6-3 to TRBJ2-2; 7 bases are shared with TRBD2. Germline V gene lookup returns CDR1 MNHEY and CDR2 SVGEGT. V lost 8 bases to trimming and J lost 5 bases; unmatched junction nucleotides: 11. The CDR3 has 15 amino acids.

This clonotype was detected a few times. V and J are TRBV28 and TRBJ2-1; D may be TRBD2 (6 bases). From germline, CDR1 is MDHEN and CDR2 SYDVKM. Trimming took off 7 bases at V and 10 bases at J, with 14 bases between the two ends. This CDR3 has 12 residues. The CDR3 DNA reads as TGTGCCAGCACCGGAGGGGCAGGAGAGCAGTTCTTC. This encodes CASTGGAGEQFF.

J is TRBJ2-1 and V is TRBV20-1; 9 nucleotides line up with TRBD2. J gave up 14 bases and V 7 bases, and 12 bases lay outside the gene matches. Germline V gives CDR1 DFQATT, CDR2 SNEGSKA (reference sequence). This CDR3 contains 12 residues. CDR3 protein: CSVLASGNKEFF. DNA for the CDR3: TGCAGTGTGTTGGCTAGCGGGAATAAGGAGTTCTTC.

This clonotype showed up just a few times. The chain is built from TRBV28 and TRBJ2-4; 8 bases match TRBD2. CDR1 and CDR2 from the germline V gene are MDHEN and SYDVKM. V dropped 6 bases and J dropped 4; count of bases not matched to a gene: 8. The CDR3 is 15 amino acids. CDR3 amino acids: CASSTLSGGKNIQYF. The CDR3 nucleotides read TGTGCCAGCAGCACCCTCAGCGGGGGTAAAAACATTCAGTACTTC. The variable domain in full, with the rest retrieved from reference TRBV28 and TRBJ2-4, is DVKVTQSSRYLVKRTGEKVFLECVQDMDHENMFWYRQDPGLGLRLIYFSYDVKMKEKGDIPEGYSVSREKKERFSLILESASTNQTSMYLCASSTLSGGKNIQYFGAGTRLSVL.

Many counts were recorded for this clonotype. The chain is built from TRBV7-9 and TRBJ1-1, with D possibly being TRBD1 (5 bases). The CDR3 loop spans 12 amino acids. V gave up 5 bases and J gave up 5 bases, with 9 bases separating them. Germline loops: CDR1 SEHNR, CDR2 FQNEAQ (reference sequence). The CDR3 is CASSNQGTEAFF. CDR3 nucleotide sequence: TGTGCCAGCAGCAACCAGGGAACTGAAGCTTTCTTT.

Many counts were recorded for this clonotype. The chain uses TRBV3-1 and TRBJ1-4; D ambiguous. Germline V CDR1 and CDR2: LGHDT, YNNKEL (reference sequence). This CDR3 contains 14 residues. Trimming removed 1 base at V and 10 bases at J, with 13 bases between. The CDR3 loop is CASSQGPLSGKLFF. Written as DNA, the CDR3 is TGTGCCAGCAGCCAAGGACCTCTTTCCGGAAAACTGTTTTTT.

J is TRBJ1-5 and V is TRBV18; D is perhaps TRBD1 (6 bases). CDR3 size: 13 residues. V lost 2 bases, J lost 7 bases, and 9 bases lay in between. The germline V gene has CDR1 KGHSH and CDR2 LQKENI. The CDR3, as DNA: TGTGCCAGCTCACCAGGGGGCGGACAGCCCCAGCATTTT. Its translation is CASSPGGGQPQHF.

This chain joins TRBV5-4 and TRBJ2-5; 8 positions match TRBD2. J was trimmed by 4 bases and V by 0 bases; bases with no gene match: 5. Germline lookup yields CDR1 SGHNT and CDR2 YYREEE (reference sequence). CDR3 length: 15 residues. The CDR3 sequence: CASSLAPGGVETQYF. Here the CDR3 DNA reads TGTGCCAGCAGCTTGGCCCCGGGGGGGGTAGAGACCCAGTACTTC.

Only a few counts were recorded for this clonotype. This chain joins TRBV18 and TRBJ1-2; 7 bases agree with TRBD1. The CDR3 length is 13 residues. Trimming cost V 5 bases and J 2 bases; bases outside gene matches: 2. Germline-derived CDR1 and CDR2 are KGHSH and LQKENI. The CDR3 DNA reads as TGTGCCAGCTCAGACAGGGAAAACTATGGCTACACCTTC. It encodes CASSDRENYGYTF.

The chain employs TRBV24-1 and TRBJ1-5, with a weak D call TRBD1 (6 bases). Germline CDR1 and CDR2: KGHDR and SFDVKD. The ends were cut back, 4 bases at V and 4 bases at J, with 10 bases in the middle. This CDR3 has 14 residues. The CDR3 DNA reads TGTGCCACCAGTGAGGGGACACCGAATCAGCCCCAGCATTTT. It codes for CATSEGTPNQPQHF.

This clonotype has ten or more counts. The chain uses TRBV20-1 and TRBJ2-7; 12 bases are shared with TRBD2. Germline assignment: CDR1 DFQATT and CDR2 SNEGSKA (reference sequence). The CDR3 length is 15 residues. V was clipped by 5 bases and J by 0 bases; unmatched bases: 5. The CDR3 is CSAARLAGVSYEQYF. CDR3 bases: TGCAGTGCTGCAAGACTAGCGGGGGTCTCCTACGAGCAGTACTTC.

This clonotype showed up many times. V is TRBV7-8 and J is TRBJ1-5; D is undetermined. The V gene's germline CDR1 is SGHVS and CDR2 FQNEAQ. Deletions cut 2 bases from V and 0 bases from J, with 8 bases between. The CDR3 has 15 amino acids. CDR3 residues: CASSLTFHSNQPQHF. CDR3 DNA: TGTGCCAGCAGCTTAACCTTTCATAGCAATCAGCCCCAGCATTTT.

This clonotype occurred many times. J is TRBJ2-3 and V is TRBV3-1, with D unclear. The CDR3 contains 13 residues. Deletions cut 5 bases from V and 6 bases from J, with 12 bases between. Looked up from germline, CDR1 is LGHDT and CDR2 is YNNKEL (reference sequence). The CDR3 sequence: CASSGPLSDTQYF. The DNA of the CDR3 is TGTGCCAGCAGCGGGCCCCTTTCCGATACGCAGTATTTT.

Many counts were recorded for this clonotype. The rearrangement joins TRBV5-5 to TRBJ2-2, with 7 bases fitting TRBD2. The length of the CDR3 is 16 residues. Germline loops: CDR1 SGHKS, CDR2 YYEKEE (reference sequence). V gave up 0 bases and J gave up 1 base; unmatched junction bases: 3. In DNA, the CDR3 is TGTGCCAGCAGCTTGGTGGCGGGAGTGAACACCGGGGAGCTGTTTTTT. It translates to CASSLVAGVNTGELFF.